This paragraph reports one T cell receptor (beta chain). CDR3 length: 15 amino acids. Trimming cost V 5 bases and J 4 bases; bases outside gene matches: 8. Germline values: CDR1 KGHSH, CDR2 LQKENI. This sample was taken from a study of Graves' ophthalmopathy and Graves' hyperthyroidism. Study summary: Peripheral blood collection took place at initial diagnosis, before any treatment.

Transcripts of RNA were the source for amplifying TCR beta CDR3 regions. First-round RT-PCR used HTBI primers; second-round multiplex PCR followed. TCRdb reprocessed the multiplex PCR reads via MiXCR and lists one record per CDR3 protein. The profile shows some 360,000 distinct CDR3 sequences, about a sixth of them singletons. The chain joins TRBV18 to TRBJ1-2, with 9 bases aligning to TRBD1. The specimen sequenced was peripheral blood. This clonotype was sampled from an adult woman with stable Graves' hyperthyroidism. The CDR3, as DNA: TGTGCCAGCTCAGCCGCACAGGGGGCTTTCTATGGCTACACCTTC. This encodes CASSAAQGAFYGYTF.